These 30 T cell receptor beta chains were all obtained from the same sample, sequenced in a study of T cell responses to AZD1222 COVID-19 vaccine. The table came from immunoSEQ multiplex PCR; TCRdb's copy has only in-frame clones and leaves some out. The sample records 69,000 or so clones, roughly 87% being singletons. Source: peripheral blood, taken 28 days after the second AZD1222 dose. These receptors all stem from an adult who received the AZD1222 COVID-19 vaccine.

The CDR3 DNA follows: TGCGCCAGCAGCTTGAGTTCGGGGTTGAACACTGAAGCTTTCTTT. The encoded protein is CASSLSSGLNTEAFF. The chain uses TRBV5-1 and TRBJ1-1; D is undetermined. From germline, CDR1 is SGHRS and CDR2 YFSETQ. The ends were cut back, 1 base at V and 0 bases at J, with 10 bases in the middle. The CDR3 is 15 amino acids.

Concerning this clone itself: Germline and junction disagree at one end, which may indicate a read error. The gene calls are TRBV7-7 and TRBJ2-5; 10 bases are a match to TRBD2. This CDR3 region has 13 residues. The germline V gene has CDR1 SSHAT and CDR2 FNYEAQ (reference sequence). As DNA, the CDR3 is TGTGCTAGCAGTAGACTAGCGGGTGAGACCCAGTACTTC. Its translation is CASSRLAGETQYF.

The chain combines TRBV11-1 with TRBJ2-1, with D uncertain. This CDR3 is 14 amino acids long. Trimming took 1 base from V and 0 from J, leaving 4 bases between them. Germline V CDR1 and CDR2: SGHAT, FQDESV (reference sequence). The CDR3 DNA reads as TGTGCCAGCAGCTTAGGGAGCTCCTACAATGAGCAGTTCTTC. Protein sequence: CASSLGSSYNEQFF.

V usage is TRBV10-3 and J usage is TRBJ2-7; the match to TRBD1 covers 7 bases. The CDR3 sequence is 15 residues long. V lost 4 bases and J lost 3; bases outside the gene matches: 9. The V gene's germline CDR1 is ENHRY and CDR2 SYGVKD. CDR3 nucleotide sequence: TGTGCCATCAGTGCCGCGACAGGGAGCATCTACGAGCAGTACTTC. This sequence encodes CAISAATGSIYEQYF.

The chain recombines TRBV5-1 with TRBJ2-3, with D perhaps matching TRBD1 or TRBD2 (5 bases each). Germline V lookup: CDR1 SGHRS, CDR2 YFSETQ. Between the trimmed V and J ends, which lost 9 bases and 0 bases, there was a span of 14 bases. This CDR3 contains 14 residues. The CDR3 nucleotides are TGCGCCACGAAACCGGGACCAAGCACAGATACGCAGTATTTT. This encodes CATKPGPSTDTQYF. The full variable domain, its missing parts supplied by reference TRBV5-1 and TRBJ2-3, is KAGVTQTPRYLIKTRGQQVTLSCSPISGHRSVSWYQQTPGQGLQFLFEYFSETQRNKGNFPGRFSGRQFSNSRSEMNVSTLELGDSALYLCATKPGPSTDTQYFGPGTRLTVL.

The V call is TRBV19, the J call TRBJ2-7, with TRBD2 as a possible D gene (5 bases). This CDR3 has 13 residues. CDR1 LNHDA and CDR2 SQIVND come from the germline V gene (reference sequence). The ends were cut back, 4 bases at V and 5 bases at J, with 12 bases in the middle. CDR3 sequence: CASSTSGYHEQYF. CDR3 DNA sequence: TGTGCCAGTAGTACCTCGGGGTACCACGAGCAGTACTTC.

The table lists this clone with a count of one. The rearrangement uses TRBV4-1 and TRBJ1-1; no clear D gene. The V end lost 0 bases, the J end lost 7 bases, and 12 bases lay between the germline ends. Germline CDR1 reads MGHRA; CDR2 reads YSYEKL. The CDR3 sequence is 14 residues long. This CDR3 is CASSQELQDVEAFF. CDR3 nucleotide sequence: TGCGCCAGCAGCCAAGAACTCCAGGATGTTGAAGCTTTCTTT.

This sequence joins TRBV7-3 and TRBJ2-3, with D possibly matching TRBD1 (7 bases). CDR1 and CDR2 from the germline V gene are SGHTA and FQGTGA. V was shortened by 4 bases and J by 0 bases, with 14 bases between the two germline ends. This CDR3 region has 16 residues. CDR3 sequence (DNA): TGTGCCAGCAGCTATCAGGGGGGAGCTAGCACAGATACGCAGTATTTT. Its protein is CASSYQGGASTDTQYF.

The chain uses TRBV7-6 and TRBJ1-3; D is possibly TRBD1 (6 bases). V gave up 6 bases and J gave up 4 bases, with 13 bases separating them. The CDR3 extends over 14 amino acids. Per germline, CDR1 SGHVS and CDR2 FNYEAQ. CDR3 in DNA: TGTGCCAGCAGTTATACAGGGCCCGGAAACACCATATATTTT. This encodes CASSYTGPGNTIYF.

This chain connects TRBV7-9 to TRBJ1-1; D not resolved. The germline CDR1 and CDR2 sequences are SEHNR and FQNEAQ (reference sequence). CDR3 length equals 15 residues. Between the trimmed V and J ends, which lost 5 bases and 10 bases, there was a span of 23 bases. CDR3 protein: CASSLPNPDRLGAFF. The CDR3 DNA sequence: TGTGCCAGCAGCCTACCAAACCCGGACCGACTGGGAGCTTTCTTT.

The chain uses TRBV30 and TRBJ1-5; possible D gene TRBD1, 6 bases. Germline V gene lookup returns CDR1 GTSNPN and CDR2 SVGIG (reference sequence). V was shortened by 2 bases and J by 3 bases, with 8 bases between the two germline ends. The CDR3 spans 13 residues. The CDR3 DNA reads TGTGCCTGGAGTAACAGGGTCAATCAGCCCCAGCATTTT. This translates into CAWSNRVNQPQHF.

The chain couples TRBV10-2 to TRBJ1-4; D is uncertain. This CDR3 contains 12 residues. Trimming removed 4 bases from V and 6 bases from J, with 6 bases in between. Germline V gene sequence: CDR1 WSHSY, CDR2 SAAADI. The CDR3 region is CASSGGDEKLFF. The CDR3 nucleotides are TGCGCCAGCAGTGGGGGAGATGAAAAACTGTTTTTT.

This chain links TRBV7-3 with TRBJ2-2, with D perhaps matching TRBD2 (5 bases). Germline assignment: CDR1 SGHTA and CDR2 FQGTGA. Trimming stripped 1 base from V and 3 bases from J, with 12 bases between. The CDR3 is 16 amino acids. CDR3 DNA sequence: TGTGCCAGCAGCTTAAGGGCGTTCGGGGACACCGGGGAGCTGTTTTTT. It encodes CASSLRAFGDTGELFF.

The rearrangement links TRBV2 to TRBJ2-7; 8 bases are a match to TRBD1. CDR3 size: 13 residues. The ends lost 9 bases at V and 3 bases at J; junction bases unmatched: 7. Looked up from germline, CDR1 is SNHLY and CDR2 is FYNNEI. CDR3 in amino acids: CARGGQEIYEQYF. CDR3 bases: TGTGCCAGAGGGGGACAGGAGATCTACGAGCAGTACTTC.

The rearrangement links TRBV5-1 to TRBJ2-3, with TRBD2 identical over 11 bases. The V and J ends lost 4 bases and 3 bases, in that order; junction bases with no gene match: 4. CDR1 and CDR2 from the germline V gene are SGHRS and YFSETQ. This CDR3 contains 15 residues. CDR3 coding DNA: TGCGCCAGCAGCCCTCTAGCGGGAGGAACAGATACGCAGTATTTT. It translates to CASSPLAGGTDTQYF.

This chain joins TRBV12-5 and TRBJ2-5, with D possibly matching TRBD1 (6 bases). Germline CDR1 reads LGHNT; CDR2 reads FRNRAP. V was pared by 0 bases and J by 3 bases, with 23 bases between. The CDR3 length is 19 residues. CDR3 nucleotides: TGTGCTAGTGGTTTGGTACCGGTTGTGGTAGGGGGTAGGGAAGAGACCCAGTACTTC. Protein: CASGLVPVVVGGREETQYF. The full variable domain, with the rest looked up from reference TRBV12-5 and TRBJ2-5, is DARVTQTPRHKVTEMGQEVTMRCQPILGHNTVFWYRQTMMQGLELLAYFRNRAPLDDSGMPKDRFSAEMPDATLATLKIQPSEPRDSAVYFCASGLVPVVVGGREETQYFGPGTRLLVL.

The chain is built from TRBV19 and TRBJ2-5; 10 nucleotides match TRBD1. The CDR3 length is 13 residues. Germline loops: CDR1 LNHDA, CDR2 SQIVND (reference sequence). V lost 9 bases to trimming and J lost 3 bases; unmatched junction nucleotides: 4. CDR3 region: CASVGTGEETQYF. The CDR3 DNA sequence: TGTGCCAGCGTTGGGACAGGGGAAGAGACCCAGTACTTC.

This chain joins TRBV10-3 and TRBJ1-1; 7 positions agree with TRBD1. The CDR3 loop spans 13 amino acids. The junction had 5 bases not matched to a gene; V was cut back by 6 bases and J by 4 bases. The germline gives CDR1 ENHRY, CDR2 SYGVKD. CDR3 nucleotide sequence: TGTGCCATCAGCTCAGGGGGGGCCACTGAAGCTTTCTTT. It specifies CAISSGGATEAFF.

This clone was seen a few times. The J gene is TRBJ2-5, the V gene TRBV11-2, with TRBD2 matching 11 bases. The junction had 8 bases not matched to a gene; V was cut back by 1 base and J by 4 bases. Germline CDR1 reads SGHAT; CDR2 reads FQNNGV. The CDR3 sequence is 17 residues long. The CDR3 DNA reads as TGTGCCAGCAGCTTAGGGCCAACTAGCGGGAGAGGAGAGACCCAGTACTTC. It is translated as CASSLGPTSGRGETQYF.

The chain uses TRBV6-5 and TRBJ1-2; 7 bases line up with TRBD1. V lost 0 bases and J lost 1; bases outside the gene matches: 2. The CDR3 is 15 amino acids. CDR1 MNHEY and CDR2 SVGAGI come from the germline V gene. CDR3 amino acids: CASSYSGTVNYGYTF. CDR3 DNA sequence: TGTGCCAGCAGTTACTCCGGGACAGTTAACTATGGCTACACCTTC.

This chain links TRBV30 with TRBJ2-3, with 11 bases matching TRBD2. This CDR3 spans 14 amino acids. Germline lookup yields CDR1 GTSNPN and CDR2 SVGIG (reference sequence). The J segment lost 5 bases and the V segment lost 4 bases, leaving 5 bases of the junction unmatched. CDR3: CAWKLAGAIDTQYF. CDR3 coding DNA: TGTGCCTGGAAACTAGCGGGAGCGATAGATACGCAGTATTTT.

The genes are TRBV7-2 and TRBJ2-1; 8 nucleotides agree with TRBD2. With V trimmed by 1 base and J by 7 bases, 15 bases remained unmatched. The CDR3 runs to 18 residues. The germline CDR1 and CDR2 sequences are SGHTA and FQGNSA. The chain's CDR3 is CASSLERYGRGSYNEQFF. CDR3 bases: TGTGCCAGCAGCTTAGAAAGGTACGGGAGGGGGTCTTATAATGAGCAGTTCTTC.

This chain connects TRBV6-1 to TRBJ1-2, with 12 bases lining up with TRBD1. After removal of 0 bases from V and 5 bases from J, the junction contained 4 bases not matched to a gene. The CDR3 is 16 amino acids. Germline CDR1 is MNHNS and CDR2 is SASEGT. CDR3 residues: CASSEAGTGGGYGYTF. DNA for the CDR3: TGTGCCAGCAGTGAAGCCGGGACAGGGGGCGGGTATGGCTACACCTTC.

This chain uses TRBV12-5 with TRBJ2-5; D is unclear. Trimming left V 2 bases short and J 4 bases short, with 5 bases between. In germline, CDR1 is LGHNT, CDR2 FRNRAP. The CDR3 length is 12 residues. DNA for the CDR3: TGTGCTAGTGGTTTGACGGGAGAGACCCAGTACTTC. This translates into CASGLTGETQYF. Based on the CDR3 plus reference TRBV12-5 and TRBJ2-5, the full variable domain is DARVTQTPRHKVTEMGQEVTMRCQPILGHNTVFWYRQTMMQGLELLAYFRNRAPLDDSGMPKDRFSAEMPDATLATLKIQPSEPRDSAVYFCASGLTGETQYFGPGTRLLVL.

Here the CDR3 reads CASSLAEKLFF. CDR3 sequence (DNA): TGTGCCAGCAGCTTAGCGGAAAAACTGTTTTTT. This chain links TRBV5-8 with TRBJ1-4; D call uncertain. Germline V gene data show CDR1 as SGHTS and CDR2 as YDEGEE. The CDR3 is 11 amino acids. Trimming shortened V by 2 bases and J by 8 bases, and 4 bases separated the two germline ends.

This clone was picked up one time. DNA of the CDR3: TGTGCCAGCAGCTTAATTGCGGAGCGAGCTTACGAGCAGTACTTC. It is translated as CASSLIAERAYEQYF. The gene calls are TRBV7-3 and TRBJ2-7, with D unresolved. V lost 1 base and J 4 bases, leaving 14 bases between the germline ends. The germline V gene has CDR1 SGHTA and CDR2 FQGTGA. The CDR3 has 15 amino acids. The variable domain in full, with the rest retrieved from reference TRBV7-3 and TRBJ2-7, is GAGVSQTPSNKVTEKGKYVELRCDPISGHTALYWYRQSLGQGPEFLIYFQGTGAADDSGLPNDRFFAVRPEGSVSTLKIQRTERGDSAVYLCASSLIAERAYEQYFGPGTRLTVT.

The chain carries TRBV4-2 and TRBJ2-7, with 8 bases that match TRBD1. V lost 3 bases and J lost 3; bases outside the gene matches: 13. The CDR3 length is 17 residues. Germline loops: CDR1 LGHNA, CDR2 YNFKEQ. The CDR3 coding sequence is TGTGCCAGCAGCCATCCCGAAACGACAGGGGAAGTCTACGAGCAGTACTTC. It codes for CASSHPETTGEVYEQYF.

This clone has just a few counts. J is TRBJ1-2 and V is TRBV7-6; D may be TRBD1 (6 bases). V was cut by 5 bases and J by 3 bases, with 19 bases left in between. This CDR3 spans 16 amino acids. Germline V CDR1 and CDR2: SGHVS, FNYEAQ. DNA for the CDR3: TGTGCCAGCAGCGCGACAGGTGTTGGGGAGGACTATGGCTACACCTTC. This sequence encodes CASSATGVGEDYGYTF.

The rearrangement links TRBV19 to TRBJ1-5; D not certain. V lost 3 bases and J 9 bases, leaving 9 bases between the germline ends. Germline assignment: CDR1 LNHDA and CDR2 SQIVND (reference sequence). The CDR3 has 12 amino acids. CDR3 DNA: TGTGCCAGTAGTATGCCTCAGCTGCCCCAGCATTTT. Protein: CASSMPQLPQHF.

This sequence joins TRBV18 and TRBJ1-5; 10 positions agree with TRBD1. With 6 bases clipped from V and 2 bases from J, the junction kept 1 base outside the gene matches. The CDR3 covers 14 residues. Per germline, CDR1 KGHSH and CDR2 LQKENI. The CDR3 DNA sequence: TGTGCCAGCTCCGGGACAGGGGGCAATCAGCCCCAGCATTTT. Translating it yields CASSGTGGNQPQHF.